This T cell receptor beta chain comes out of a study of Graves' ophthalmopathy and Graves' hyperthyroidism. Amplification targeted the TCR beta CDR3 regions, with RNA transcripts as the source material. An opening RT-PCR round employed HTBI primers and preceded a second-round multiplex PCR. One entry per CDR3 protein results from TCRdb running MiXCR on the multiplex PCR reads. Of around 590,000 distinct CDR3 sequences in the sample, roughly 39% are singletons; the top ten hold around 4.6%. In its sample, this clonotype was seen a few times. The CDR3 has 16 amino acids. CDR1 and CDR2 from the germline V gene are SEHNR and FQNEAQ (reference sequence). V was pared by 2 bases and J by 5 bases, with 11 bases of the junction left unmatched.

Sequencing was performed on peripheral blood or thyroid tissue (not recorded which). This clonotype originated in an adult man with Graves' hyperthyroidism. This chain joins TRBV7-9 and TRBJ2-7, with 8 nucleotides matching TRBD2. CDR3 bases: TGTGCCAGCAGCTTATCGCAGGCGGGAGGTGGCCACGAGCAGTACTTC. This translates into CASSLSQAGGGHEQYF.